This T cell receptor beta chain was recorded in a study of molecular identifiers for immune sequencing clone quantification. Notes on the study in general: In naive cells, clones above 20 RNA copies held under 1% of molecules, whereas in effector cells they held over 99%.

Libraries of naive CD8 cells were prepared from roughly 18,000 to 920,000 sorted cells using 10%, 30% or 50% RNA. As CD8+CD4-CCR7+CD45RA+ cells, naive CD8 T cells were sorted. From germline, CDR1 is SGHRS and CDR2 YFSETQ. The CDR3 totals 14 residues. V was cut by 6 bases and J by 5 bases, with 18 bases left in between. As previously described, bulk TCR libraries were made using listed TCR primers. MiXCR, run by TCRdb on the PCR reads, gives a single entry per CDR3 protein. The table lists 60,000 to 75,000 distinct CDR3 sequences, around 20% of them singletons. There are many counts of this clonotype. Its antigen is currently unknown.

The clonotype comes from a human donor in good health. Some libraries in this study had Jurkat cell RNA spiked in. The V call is TRBV5-1, the J call TRBJ2-7, with D possibly matching TRBD1 (6 bases). The sample taken for sequencing was naive CD8+ T cells from blood, with Jurkat cell RNA spiked in. Subset given: FACS-sorted CD8+CD4-CCR7+CD45RA+ naive T cells. The CDR3 sequence is CASTTGTTEDEQYF. Written as DNA, the CDR3 is TGCGCCAGCACCACCGGGACAACCGAGGACGAGCAGTACTTC.